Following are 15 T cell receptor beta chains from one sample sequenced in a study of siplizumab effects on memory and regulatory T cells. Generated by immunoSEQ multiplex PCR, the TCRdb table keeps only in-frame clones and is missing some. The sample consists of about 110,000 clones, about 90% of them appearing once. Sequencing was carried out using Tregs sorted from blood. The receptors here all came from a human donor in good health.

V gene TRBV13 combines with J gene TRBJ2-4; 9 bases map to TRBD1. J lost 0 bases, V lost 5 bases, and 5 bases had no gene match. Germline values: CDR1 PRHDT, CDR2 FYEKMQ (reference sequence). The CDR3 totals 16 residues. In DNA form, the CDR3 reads TGTGCCAGCAGCCTCGGGACAGGGAGAGCCAAAAACATTCAGTACTTC. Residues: CASSLGTGRAKNIQYF.

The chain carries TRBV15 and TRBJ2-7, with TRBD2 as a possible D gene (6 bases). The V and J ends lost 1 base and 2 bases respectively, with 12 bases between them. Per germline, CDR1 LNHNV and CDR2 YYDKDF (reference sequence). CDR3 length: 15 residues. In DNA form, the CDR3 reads TGTGCCACCAGCAGAGGACGGGGGAGAACCTACGAGCAGTACTTC. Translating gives CATSRGRGRTYEQYF.

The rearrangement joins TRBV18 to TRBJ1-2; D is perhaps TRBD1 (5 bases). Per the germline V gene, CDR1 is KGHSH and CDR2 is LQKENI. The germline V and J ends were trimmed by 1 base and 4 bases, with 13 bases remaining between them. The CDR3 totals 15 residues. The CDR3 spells CASSPQTAASYGYTF. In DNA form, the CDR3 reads TGTGCCAGCTCACCACAGACAGCGGCGAGCTATGGCTACACCTTC.

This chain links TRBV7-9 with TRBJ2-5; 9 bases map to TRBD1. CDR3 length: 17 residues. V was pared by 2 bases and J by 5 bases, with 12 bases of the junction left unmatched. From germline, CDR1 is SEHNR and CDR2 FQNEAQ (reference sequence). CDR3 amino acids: CASSLTPGQGPWETQYF. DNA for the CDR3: TGTGCCAGCAGCTTAACGCCGGGACAGGGCCCCTGGGAGACCCAGTACTTC.

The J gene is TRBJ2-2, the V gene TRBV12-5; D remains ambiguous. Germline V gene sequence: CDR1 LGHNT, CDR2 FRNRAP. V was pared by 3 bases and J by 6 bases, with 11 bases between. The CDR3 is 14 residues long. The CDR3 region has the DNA TGTGCTAGTGGTTTTATGGGGTCCTCCGGGGAGCTGTTTTTT. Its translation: CASGFMGSSGELFF.

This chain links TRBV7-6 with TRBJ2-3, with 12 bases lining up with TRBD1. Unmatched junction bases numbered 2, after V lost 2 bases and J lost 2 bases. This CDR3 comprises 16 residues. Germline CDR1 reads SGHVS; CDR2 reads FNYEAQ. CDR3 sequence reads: CASSLSGQGATDTQYF. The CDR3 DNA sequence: TGTGCCAGCAGCTTATCGGGACAGGGGGCCACAGATACGCAGTATTTT. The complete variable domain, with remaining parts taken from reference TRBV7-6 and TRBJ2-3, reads GAGVSQSPRYKVTKRGQDVALRCDPISGHVSLYWYRQALGQGPEFLTYFNYEAQQDKSGLPNDRFSAERPEGSISTLTIQRTEQRDSAMYRCASSLSGQGATDTQYFGPGTRLTVL.

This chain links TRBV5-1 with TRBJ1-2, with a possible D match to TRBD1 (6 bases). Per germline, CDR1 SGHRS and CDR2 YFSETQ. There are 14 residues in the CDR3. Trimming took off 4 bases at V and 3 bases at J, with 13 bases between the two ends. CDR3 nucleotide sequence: TGCGCCAGCAGCGTGGACAGCGAGTACTATGGCTACACCTTC. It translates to CASSVDSEYYGYTF.

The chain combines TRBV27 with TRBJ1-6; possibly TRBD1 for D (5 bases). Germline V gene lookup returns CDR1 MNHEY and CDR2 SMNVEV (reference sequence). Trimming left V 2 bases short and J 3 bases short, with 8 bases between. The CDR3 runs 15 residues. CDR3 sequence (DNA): TGTGCCAGCAGTTTAGGAACAGGCTATAATTCACCCCTCCACTTT. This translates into CASSLGTGYNSPLHF.

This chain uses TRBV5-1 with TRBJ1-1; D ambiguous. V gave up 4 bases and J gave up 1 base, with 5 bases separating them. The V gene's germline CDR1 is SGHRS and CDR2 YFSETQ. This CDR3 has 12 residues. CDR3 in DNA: TGCGCCAGCAGCATCCAGAACACTGAAGCTTTCTTT. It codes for CASSIQNTEAFF. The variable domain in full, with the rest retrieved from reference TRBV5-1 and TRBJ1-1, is KAGVTQTPRYLIKTRGQQVTLSCSPISGHRSVSWYQQTPGQGLQFLFEYFSETQRNKGNFPGRFSGRQFSNSRSEMNVSTLELGDSALYLCASSIQNTEAFFGQGTRLTVV.

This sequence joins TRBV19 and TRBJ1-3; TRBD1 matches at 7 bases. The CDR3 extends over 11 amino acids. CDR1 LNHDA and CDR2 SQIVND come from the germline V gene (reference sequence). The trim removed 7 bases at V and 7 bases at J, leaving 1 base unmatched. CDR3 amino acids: CASKGANTIYF. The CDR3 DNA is TGTGCCAGTAAGGGGGCGAACACCATATATTTT.

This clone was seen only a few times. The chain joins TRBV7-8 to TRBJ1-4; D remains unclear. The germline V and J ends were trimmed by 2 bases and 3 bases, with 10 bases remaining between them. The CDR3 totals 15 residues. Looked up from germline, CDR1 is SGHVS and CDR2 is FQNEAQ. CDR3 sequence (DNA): TGTGCCAGCAGCTTATCCGAGGGAGCTAATGAAAAACTGTTTTTT. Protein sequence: CASSLSEGANEKLFF.

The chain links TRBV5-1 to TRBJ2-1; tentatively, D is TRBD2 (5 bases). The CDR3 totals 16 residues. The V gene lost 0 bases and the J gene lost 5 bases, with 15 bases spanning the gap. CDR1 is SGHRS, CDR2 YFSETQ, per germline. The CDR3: CASSLGRGRIDNEQFF. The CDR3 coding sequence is TGCGCCAGCAGCTTGGGTCGCGGGCGAATCGACAATGAGCAGTTCTTC. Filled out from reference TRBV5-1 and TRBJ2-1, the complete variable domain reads KAGVTQTPRYLIKTRGQQVTLSCSPISGHRSVSWYQQTPGQGLQFLFEYFSETQRNKGNFPGRFSGRQFSNSRSEMNVSTLELGDSALYLCASSLGRGRIDNEQFFGPGTRLTVL.

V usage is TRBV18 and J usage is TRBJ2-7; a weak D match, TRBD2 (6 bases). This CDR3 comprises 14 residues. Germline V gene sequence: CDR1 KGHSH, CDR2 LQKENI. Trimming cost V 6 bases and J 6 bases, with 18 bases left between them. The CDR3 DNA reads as TGTGCCAGCTCTCCCCCATCCGGGAGTCCCGAGCAGTACTTC. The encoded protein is CASSPPSGSPEQYF.

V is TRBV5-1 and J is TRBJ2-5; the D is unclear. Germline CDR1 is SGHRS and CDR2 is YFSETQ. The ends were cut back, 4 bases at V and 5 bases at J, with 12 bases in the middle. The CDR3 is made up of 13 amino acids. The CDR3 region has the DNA TGCGCCAGCAGCAAAGCCCCGGATGAGACCCAGTACTTC. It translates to CASSKAPDETQYF.

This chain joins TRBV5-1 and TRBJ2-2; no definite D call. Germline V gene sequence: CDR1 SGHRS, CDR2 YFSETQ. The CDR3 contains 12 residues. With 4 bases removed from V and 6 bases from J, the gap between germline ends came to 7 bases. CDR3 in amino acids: CASSGWAGELFF. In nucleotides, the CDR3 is TGCGCCAGCAGCGGTTGGGCCGGGGAGCTGTTTTTT.